The rows below give T cell receptor beta chains drawn from one sample of a study of T cell repertoires in cytomegalovirus infection. TCRdb re-derived calls from the reads in MiXCR, one entry per CDR3 protein. The data show about 80,000 distinct CDR3 sequences, with 3.7% seen just once and 3.5% to 6% held by the top ten. Sequenced sample: PBMCs. These receptors were taken from a human donor in good health (CMV status not recorded). Some clones in this sample may be carry-over from other donors' samples. CDR3s include the opening cysteine and the closing phenylalanine or tryptophan. D genes are given only for firm matches. Not every row has a clone size; where given, it reads once, few, many or a size class.

abundance	v_gene	j_gene	d_gene	CDR3nt	CDR3aa
many	TRBV20-1	TRBJ2-3	-	TGCAGTGCTAGAGATGGAAGCACAGATACGCAGTATTTT	CSARDGSTDTQYF
many	TRBV7-8	TRBJ2-5	-	TGTGCCAGCAAAAGCCTCAGAGCCCGGCAAGAGACCCAGTACTTC	CASKSLRARQETQYF
many	TRBV28	TRBJ1-1	-	TGTGCCAGCAGTTTACCCGCTCCAGGGAGAGAAGCTTTCTTT	CASSLPAPGREAFF
many	TRBV28	TRBJ1-5	TRBD1	TGTGCCAGCAGTCCCAGCCGACAGGGCACCACAAGACAGCCCCAGCATTTT	CASSPSRQGTTRQPQHF
many	TRBV12-3/TRBV12-4	TRBJ2-7	-	TGTGCCAGCGGGCCCTTGGGGCAGTACTTC	CASGPLGQYF
many	TRBV18	TRBJ1-6	-	TGTGCCAGCTCACCACGGAAGGGTAATTCACCCCTCCACTTT	CASSPRKGNSPLHF
many	TRBV11-2	TRBJ1-3	-	TGTGCCAGCAGCCGACAGCTGGCTGGAAACACCATATATTTT	CASSRQLAGNTIYF
many	TRBV7-8	TRBJ1-1	-	TGTGCCAGCAGCTTAGAACTGAACACTGAAGCTTTCTTT	CASSLELNTEAFF
many	TRBV6-6	TRBJ1-5	-	TGTGCCAGCAGTACCAGGGGTGCGGATCAGCCCCAGCATTTT	CASSTRGADQPQHF
many	TRBV7-2	TRBJ2-3	TRBD2	TGTGCCAGCAGCTTAGGGCCTAGCGGGGGGCCTTACACAGATACGCAGTATTTT	CASSLGPSGGPYTDTQYF
many	TRBV7-2	TRBJ1-5	-	TGTGCCAGCAGCTTAGACGCAGGCAATCAGCCCCAGCATTTT	CASSLDAGNQPQHF
many	TRBV11-2	TRBJ1-2	TRBD1	TGTGCCAGCAGCTACCGCCCGGGACAGGTCGCTGGCTACACCTTC	CASSYRPGQVAGYTF
many	TRBV6-1	TRBJ1-4	-	TGTGCCAGCAGTGACAGCTCCGAGAAACTGTTTTTT	CASSDSSEKLFF
many	TRBV7-2	TRBJ1-1	-	TGTGCCAGCAGCTTACTGGGTTCGGCTTTCTTT	CASSLLGSAFF
many	TRBV2	TRBJ1-4	TRBD1	TGTGCCAGCACCGGGACAGTTGAAAAACTGTTTTTT	CASTGTVEKLFF
many	TRBV12-3/TRBV12-4	TRBJ2-3	-	TGTGCCAGCAGCTGGGGGACGCTAAGCACAGATACGCAGTATTTT	CASSWGTLSTDTQYF
many	TRBV6-1	TRBJ2-1	-	TGTGCCAGCAGTCTGGGGTCCTCCTATGAGCAGTTCTTC	CASSLGSSYEQFF
many	TRBV12-3/TRBV12-4	TRBJ1-5	-	TGTGCCAGCAGTTTAATGCAGGGAGGGCAGCCCCAGCATTTT	CASSLMQGGQPQHF
many	TRBV29-1	TRBJ1-5	-	TGCAGCGTGGGGCCAGGGACTGGCAATCAGCCCCAGCATTTT	CSVGPGTGNQPQHF
many	TRBV6-2/TRBV6-3	TRBJ2-2	-	TGTGCCAGCAGGATAGACAGGACTAACACCGGGGAGCTGTTTTTT	CASRIDRTNTGELFF
many	TRBV7-9	TRBJ1-2	-	TGTGCCAGCAGCTTAGCGGCAGACCAAGAATATGGCTACACCTTC	CASSLAADQEYGYTF
medium-sized	TRBV7-6	TRBJ2-1	-	TGTGCCAGCAGCTTAAGAATAATGGTCGGGCACAATGAGCAGTTCTTC	CASSLRIMVGHNEQFF
many	TRBV4-1	TRBJ2-1	-	TGCGCCAGCAGCCAAGATCCGGGGAATGAGCAGTTCTTC	CASSQDPGNEQFF
many	TRBV19	TRBJ1-2	TRBD1	TGTGCCAGTAGTATGTTGGGACAGGGGAACAACTATGGCTACACCTTC	CASSMLGQGNNYGYTF
many	TRBV12-3/TRBV12-4	TRBJ1-2	-	TGTGCCAGCAGTTTAGGGGGCAGTAAGAATAACTATGGCTACACCTTC	CASSLGGSKNNYGYTF
many	TRBV5-5	TRBJ1-3	-	TGTGTCAGCAGCCCCGGTGTGGGGTACACCATATATTTT	CVSSPGVGYTIYF
many	TRBV7-9	TRBJ1-5	-	TGTGCCAGCAGCTTAGAAGCCGCAGGGCCCAATCAGCCCCAGCATTTT	CASSLEAAGPNQPQHF
many	TRBV6-5	TRBJ2-3	TRBD2	TGTGCCAGCAGTTCAGGACTCCGGGGGGACACAGATACGCAGTATTTT	CASSSGLRGDTDTQYF
many	TRBV30	TRBJ1-1	TRBD1	TGTGCCTGGGGGACAGGTTTTGTGGGCACTGAAGCTTTCTTT	CAWGTGFVGTEAFF
many	TRBV6-5	TRBJ2-6	-	TGTGCCAGCAGTTACCAAGGCGATTCTGGGGCCAACGTCCTGACTTTC	CASSYQGDSGANVLTF
many	TRBV7-2	TRBJ2-7	TRBD2	TGTGCCAGCAGCCGGACTAGCGCCCAGTACTTC	CASSRTSAQYF
many	TRBV19	TRBJ2-3	-	TGTGCCAGTAGTATAAGGGCGCGGGGAAGCACAGATACGCAGTATTTT	CASSIRARGSTDTQYF
many	TRBV27	TRBJ1-5	-	TGTGCCAGCAGTTTATCGTGGTCTGTGGGGGATCAGCCCCAGCATTTT	CASSLSWSVGDQPQHF
many	TRBV7-2	TRBJ2-1	TRBD2	TGTGCCAGCAGCTTAACCGGGACTAGTGTCAATGAGCAGTTCTTC	CASSLTGTSVNEQFF
few	TRBV7-3	TRBJ1-2	-	TGTGCCAGCAGCTCCTCAGACGGGAGCTACACCTTC	CASSSSDGSYTF
-	TRBV28	TRBJ2-5	TRBD2	TGTGCACGCAGTTCGGCGGGAGAAGAGACCCAGTACTTC	CARSSAGEETQYF
many	TRBV7-6	TRBJ1-6	-	TGTGCCAGCACAAAACAAGAACTAGGGAGCTCACCCCTCCACTTT	CASTKQELGSSPLHF
many	TRBV5-6	TRBJ2-7	-	TGTGCCAGCACCCTTGGGGCAGGGAACACCTACGAGCAGTACTTC	CASTLGAGNTYEQYF
many	TRBV7-2	TRBJ2-3	-	TGTGCCAGCAGCTTAGGAAGGTCGGGGCGGGATACGCAGTATTTT	CASSLGRSGRDTQYF
-	TRBV6-1	TRBJ2-1	TRBD1	TGTGCCAGGGACAGGGGTCGGAGTGAGCAGTTCTTC	CARDRGRSEQFF
-	TRBV4-3	TRBJ1-2	-	TGCGCCAGCAGCACTGGATTCCGCGGGAACTATGGCTACACCTTC	CASSTGFRGNYGYTF
many	TRBV12-3/TRBV12-4	TRBJ1-5	-	TGTGCCAGCAGTTTTTTAGGGGGTAGCAATCAGCCCCAGCATTTT	CASSFLGGSNQPQHF
many	TRBV6-2/TRBV6-3	TRBJ1-3	TRBD1	TGTGCCAGCAGCTCTGCTGACAGGGCGGACACCATATATTTT	CASSSADRADTIYF
many	TRBV6-2/TRBV6-3	TRBJ1-2	-	TGTGCCAGCAGTTACTCGACAATCCTCGGCAGGCGCAGGGATGGCTACACCTTC	CASSYSTILGRRRDGYTF
many	TRBV12-3/TRBV12-4	TRBJ1-2	-	TGTGCCAGCCAGGACAGTAACTATGGCTACACCTTC	CASQDSNYGYTF
many	TRBV7-3	TRBJ2-3	TRBD2	TGTGCCAGCAGCGTCACTAGCGGGGAGGGGAATACGCAGTATTTT	CASSVTSGEGNTQYF
many	TRBV20-1	TRBJ1-2	-	TGCAGTGCTAGAGACAACCTTTATGGCTACACCTTC	CSARDNLYGYTF
many	TRBV25-1	TRBJ2-7	-	TGTGCCAGCAGTTCCCTCCACGAGCAGTACTTC	CASSSLHEQYF
many	TRBV20-1	TRBJ1-2	-	TGCAGTGCTATTTTTCCCGGCAGGGCTCGTGGCTACACCTTC	CSAIFPGRARGYTF
many	TRBV10-3	TRBJ2-1	TRBD2	TGTGCCATCAGTGCCACTAGCGGTCCCTACAATGAGCAGTTCTTC	CAISATSGPYNEQFF
many	TRBV28	TRBJ1-2	-	TGTGCCAGCAGAAGCCACCGGGACACTGGCTACACCTTC	CASRSHRDTGYTF
many	TRBV27	TRBJ2-1	-	TGTGCCAGCAGTTTGGTGAGTTACAATGAGCAGTTCTTC	CASSLVSYNEQFF